This entry features one TCR beta chain sequence. Its antigen is still unknown. The data derive from a study of blood T cells in healthy people across ages. General study findings and limits: Estimated diversity across one million T cells was deemed an underestimate. TCR beta diversity per million T cells fell roughly linearly with age.

Germline V lookup: CDR1 LGHNA, CDR2 YSLEER. Trimming removed 0 bases from V and 4 bases from J, with 10 bases in between. The CDR3 totals 15 residues. A J-beta primer mix and a sample-barcoded 5' primer were used in a second PCR of about 7 to 12 cycles. Using its own MiXCR run on the 5' RACE reads, TCRdb lists one record per CDR3 protein. Here the sample spans 500,000 to 600,000 distinct CDR3 sequences, roughly a quarter being singletons. Caucasian, healthy and from Russia, the donors were aged between 6 and 90. Each donor had 9 to 10 milliliters of peripheral blood drawn. The specimen was blood. The chain has TRBV4-3 and TRBJ1-3; D gene unclear. This clonotype originated in a woman aged 70-85 years in good health. The CDR3 sequence is CASSQDLTPGNTIYF. The CDR3 nucleotides read TGCGCCAGCAGCCAAGATCTGACGCCCGGAAACACCATATATTTT.